The rows below give T cell receptor beta chains drawn from one sample of a study of T cell repertoires in cytomegalovirus infection. No antigens are known for them. Using its own MiXCR run on the reads, TCRdb lists one record per CDR3 protein. The sample lists a few hundred thousand distinct CDR3 sequences; roughly a third were seen once. The sample in question was cultured PBMCs, obtained from culture after CMV antigen stimulation. The receptors come from a human donor in good health (CMV status not recorded). Some clones in this sample may be carry-over from other donors' samples. The CDR3 runs from the conserved cysteine through the conserved F or W. D genes are given only for firm matches. Rows may omit the clone size; those that give it use once, few, many or a size class.

v_gene: TRBV5-1; j_gene: TRBJ2-5; abundance: .; d_gene: .; CDR3nt: TGCGCCAGCAGCGAAGGGCCCGGCCAAGAGACCCAGTACTTC; CDR3aa: CASSEGPGQETQYF
v_gene: TRBV14; j_gene: TRBJ1-1; abundance: few; d_gene: .; CDR3nt: TGTGCCAGCAGCCGGGACCAAATCATGAACACTGAAGCTTTCTTT; CDR3aa: CASSRDQIMNTEAFF
v_gene: TRBV7-6; j_gene: TRBJ2-1; abundance: .; d_gene: .; CDR3nt: TGTGCCAGCAGCTTATATCCGGGAGCGCGGAATGAGCAGTTCTTC; CDR3aa: CASSLYPGARNEQFF
v_gene: TRBV7-9; j_gene: TRBJ2-7; abundance: .; d_gene: TRBD1; CDR3nt: TGTGCCAGCAGCTTAGCGGCAGGGGGAAGCTCCTACGAGCAGTACTTC; CDR3aa: CASSLAAGGSSYEQYF
v_gene: TRBV6-1; j_gene: TRBJ1-5; abundance: few; d_gene: .; CDR3nt: TGTGCCAGCAGTGAGACCGGGGGCCTCGCCTCGCCCCAGCATTTT; CDR3aa: CASSETGGLASPQHF
v_gene: TRBV5-1; j_gene: TRBJ2-1; abundance: .; d_gene: .; CDR3nt: TGCGCCAGCAGCCCTGGGACGGCAAACTCCTACAATGAGCAGTTCTTC; CDR3aa: CASSPGTANSYNEQFF
v_gene: TRBV12-3/TRBV12-4; j_gene: TRBJ2-5; abundance: few; d_gene: .; CDR3nt: TGTGCCAGCCGGGACACCCGAGGAGGGACCCAGTACTTC; CDR3aa: CASRDTRGGTQYF
v_gene: TRBV29-1; j_gene: TRBJ1-1; abundance: .; d_gene: TRBD1; CDR3nt: TGCAGCGTCGCTCCGACAGGGAACCCTGAAGCTTTCTTT; CDR3aa: CSVAPTGNPEAFF
v_gene: TRBV19; j_gene: TRBJ2-1; abundance: .; d_gene: TRBD2; CDR3nt: TGTGCCAGTACGCGGGCTAGCGGGAGTCGCCCCTACAATGAGCAGTTCTTC; CDR3aa: CASTRASGSRPYNEQFF
v_gene: TRBV27; j_gene: TRBJ1-2; abundance: .; d_gene: .; CDR3nt: TGTGCCAGCAGTGGGGGGAATTCGTTGGGCGGCTACACCTTC; CDR3aa: CASSGGNSLGGYTF
v_gene: TRBV4-3; j_gene: TRBJ2-3; abundance: .; d_gene: .; CDR3nt: TGCGCCAGCAGCCAAGAAAAGGGGTACCCAGATACGCAGTATTTT; CDR3aa: CASSQEKGYPDTQYF
v_gene: TRBV7-6; j_gene: TRBJ2-5; abundance: few; d_gene: TRBD2; CDR3nt: TGTGCCAGCAGCCCCAGGACTAGCGGGAGGGAAGAGACCCAGTACTTC; CDR3aa: CASSPRTSGREETQYF
v_gene: TRBV20-1; j_gene: TRBJ2-5; abundance: .; d_gene: .; CDR3nt: TGCAGTGCTGGGGCTTGGGTGAGCCCCGGAGGGGAGACCCAGTACTTC; CDR3aa: CSAGAWVSPGGETQYF
v_gene: TRBV5-4; j_gene: TRBJ2-1; abundance: few; d_gene: .; CDR3nt: TGTGCCAGCAGCTCCCTCGATATGGACAATGAGCAGTTCTTC; CDR3aa: CASSSLDMDNEQFF
v_gene: TRBV7-3; j_gene: TRBJ1-2; abundance: few; d_gene: TRBD1; CDR3nt: TGTGCCAGCAGCTTAAACACAGGGGGCCAAGGCTACACCTTC; CDR3aa: CASSLNTGGQGYTF
v_gene: TRBV4-2; j_gene: TRBJ1-2; abundance: few; d_gene: TRBD1; CDR3nt: TGTGCCAGCAGCCAAGTCGCAGGGGGCGACTATGGCTACACCTTC; CDR3aa: CASSQVAGGDYGYTF
v_gene: TRBV5-4; j_gene: TRBJ2-2; abundance: .; d_gene: TRBD2; CDR3nt: TGTGCCAGCAGTCGTGGGACTAGCGGATCGAACACCGGGGAGCTGTTTTTT; CDR3aa: CASSRGTSGSNTGELFF
v_gene: TRBV2; j_gene: TRBJ2-3; abundance: .; d_gene: TRBD2; CDR3nt: TGTGCCAGCAGTGGGAGTAGCGGGAGGGCCGTGTATACGCAGTATTTT; CDR3aa: CASSGSSGRAVYTQYF
v_gene: TRBV6-2/TRBV6-3; j_gene: TRBJ2-3; abundance: few; d_gene: TRBD2; CDR3nt: TGTGCCAGCAGAATAGCGGGAGGTACAGATACGCAGTATTTT; CDR3aa: CASRIAGGTDTQYF
v_gene: TRBV7-2; j_gene: TRBJ2-7; abundance: .; d_gene: .; CDR3nt: TGTGCCAGCAGTCTAGGAAGCGGAACTTACGAGCAGTACTTC; CDR3aa: CASSLGSGTYEQYF
v_gene: TRBV7-8; j_gene: TRBJ1-5; abundance: few; d_gene: .; CDR3nt: TGTGCCAGCAGCTTAGTAGAAGGCAACCAGCCCCAGCATTTT; CDR3aa: CASSLVEGNQPQHF
v_gene: TRBV19; j_gene: TRBJ2-1; abundance: .; d_gene: TRBD2; CDR3nt: TGTGCCAGTAGTTTCCCGGACAGGTGGCTAGCGGGAGGTTTTGAAGGGACCTACAATGAGCAGTTCTTC; CDR3aa: CASSFPDRWLAGGFEGTYNEQFF
v_gene: TRBV27; j_gene: TRBJ2-1; abundance: .; d_gene: TRBD1; CDR3nt: TGTGCCAGCAGTTTCCGACAGGGAACCTACAATGAGCAGTTCTTC; CDR3aa: CASSFRQGTYNEQFF
v_gene: TRBV12-3/TRBV12-4; j_gene: TRBJ2-1; abundance: .; d_gene: TRBD2; CDR3nt: TGTGCCAGCAGTTTAGGTCGACTAGCGGGGAGAACAGATGAGCAGTTCTTC; CDR3aa: CASSLGRLAGRTDEQFF
v_gene: TRBV11-2; j_gene: TRBJ1-5; abundance: .; d_gene: .; CDR3nt: TGTGCCAGCAGCTTAGATATGGGGGTGGCTCAGCCCCAGCATTTT; CDR3aa: CASSLDMGVAQPQHF
v_gene: TRBV7-2; j_gene: TRBJ2-3; abundance: few; d_gene: .; CDR3nt: TGTGCCAGCAGCTTAGCGGTAAATAGCGAAAGCACAGATACGCAGTATTTT; CDR3aa: CASSLAVNSESTDTQYF
v_gene: TRBV7-9; j_gene: TRBJ2-2; abundance: few; d_gene: TRBD2; CDR3nt: TGTGCCAGCAGCTGGGGTCTTGGCGGGAGCCTACCGGGCACCGGGGAGCTGTTTTTT; CDR3aa: CASSWGLGGSLPGTGELFF
v_gene: TRBV7-9; j_gene: TRBJ2-1; abundance: .; d_gene: TRBD1; CDR3nt: TGTGCCAGCAGCTTGGGACAGGGGATCAATGAGCAGTTCTTC; CDR3aa: CASSLGQGINEQFF
v_gene: TRBV4-1; j_gene: TRBJ2-1; abundance: .; d_gene: TRBD2; CDR3nt: TGCGCCAGCAGCCCCTCTCCGGCCGGGACTAGCGGGAGACATTACAATGAGCAGTTCTTC; CDR3aa: CASSPSPAGTSGRHYNEQFF
v_gene: TRBV7-2; j_gene: TRBJ2-1; abundance: many; d_gene: .; CDR3nt: TGTGCCAGCAGCCTGCCTCTGGGGATCTCCTACAATGAGCAGTTCTTC; CDR3aa: CASSLPLGISYNEQFF
v_gene: TRBV10-3; j_gene: TRBJ2-3; abundance: .; d_gene: TRBD2; CDR3nt: TGTGCCAGCAGGACTAGCGGAGCCACAGATACGCAGTATTTT; CDR3aa: CASRTSGATDTQYF
v_gene: TRBV6-1; j_gene: TRBJ2-4; abundance: once; d_gene: TRBD2; CDR3nt: TGTGCCAGCAGTGAAATTTCCGGACTAGCGGTATTAGCCAAAAACATTCAGTACTTC; CDR3aa: CASSEISGLAVLAKNIQYF
v_gene: TRBV25-1; j_gene: TRBJ1-2; abundance: .; d_gene: TRBD1; CDR3nt: TGTGCCAGCAGTGAATTATACGGGACAGGAACTATCACCTTC; CDR3aa: CASSELYGTGTITF
v_gene: TRBV4-3; j_gene: TRBJ2-5; abundance: .; d_gene: .; CDR3nt: TGCGCCAGCAGCCAAGAGGCGGGACAAGAGACCCAGTACTTC; CDR3aa: CASSQEAGQETQYF
v_gene: TRBV28; j_gene: TRBJ2-1; abundance: .; d_gene: TRBD2; CDR3nt: TGTGCCAGCAGCTCCGGGGCTAGCGGGAGCTCGGAGCAGTTCTTC; CDR3aa: CASSSGASGSSEQFF
v_gene: TRBV7-2; j_gene: TRBJ2-3; abundance: .; d_gene: .; CDR3nt: TGTGCCAGCAGCTTACGGGGGTCCATCGATACGCAGTATTTT; CDR3aa: CASSLRGSIDTQYF
v_gene: TRBV10-3; j_gene: TRBJ2-3; abundance: .; d_gene: .; CDR3nt: TGTGCCATCAAGGAAAGCGGAAGCACAGATACGCAGTATTTT; CDR3aa: CAIKESGSTDTQYF
v_gene: TRBV7-2; j_gene: TRBJ1-5; abundance: many; d_gene: .; CDR3nt: TGTGCCAGCAGCTTAGTGCCGGGGGTAGTGGGTCAGCCCCAGCATTTT; CDR3aa: CASSLVPGVVGQPQHF
v_gene: TRBV7-2; j_gene: TRBJ2-1; abundance: many; d_gene: TRBD2; CDR3nt: TGTGCCAGCAGCTCTAGCGGGAGTACGAATGAGCAGTTCTTC; CDR3aa: CASSSSGSTNEQFF
v_gene: TRBV20-1; j_gene: TRBJ2-1; abundance: few; d_gene: TRBD2; CDR3nt: TGCAGTGCCAGTAGCGGGCCTGTCTACAATGAGCAGTTCTTC; CDR3aa: CSASSGPVYNEQFF
v_gene: TRBV5-1; j_gene: TRBJ1-5; abundance: .; d_gene: .; CDR3nt: TGCGCCAGCAGCTTGGAGCGGGGGGCGGGCAATCAGCCCCAGCATTTT; CDR3aa: CASSLERGAGNQPQHF
v_gene: TRBV7-4; j_gene: TRBJ2-3; abundance: .; d_gene: TRBD2; CDR3nt: TGTGCCAGCAGCGCTCAGGGAGCGGGAGAAGCTGATACGCAGTATTTT; CDR3aa: CASSAQGAGEADTQYF